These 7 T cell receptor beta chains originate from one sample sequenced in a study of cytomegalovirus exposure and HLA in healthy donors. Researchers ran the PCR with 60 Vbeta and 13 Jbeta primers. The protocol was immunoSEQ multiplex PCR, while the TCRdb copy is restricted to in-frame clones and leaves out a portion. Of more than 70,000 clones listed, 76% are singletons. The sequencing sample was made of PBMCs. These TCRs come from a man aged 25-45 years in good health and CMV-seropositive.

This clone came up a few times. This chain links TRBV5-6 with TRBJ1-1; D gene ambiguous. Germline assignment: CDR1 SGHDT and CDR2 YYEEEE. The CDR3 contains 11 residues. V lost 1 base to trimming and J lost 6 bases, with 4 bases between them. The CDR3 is CASSLSSEAFF. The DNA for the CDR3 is TGTGCCAGCAGCTTGTCATCTGAAGCTTTCTTT.

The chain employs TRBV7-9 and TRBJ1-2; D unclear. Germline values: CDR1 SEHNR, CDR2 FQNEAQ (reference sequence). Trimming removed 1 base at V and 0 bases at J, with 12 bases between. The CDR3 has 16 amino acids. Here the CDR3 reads CASSLGPAETNYGYTF. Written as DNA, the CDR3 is TGTGCCAGCAGCTTAGGCCCCGCAGAAACTAACTATGGCTACACCTTC.

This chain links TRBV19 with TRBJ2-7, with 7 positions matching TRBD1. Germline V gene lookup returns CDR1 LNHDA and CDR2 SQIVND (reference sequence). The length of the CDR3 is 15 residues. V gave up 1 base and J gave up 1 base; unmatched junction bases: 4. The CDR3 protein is CASSIARQGSYEQYF. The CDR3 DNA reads TGTGCCAGTAGTATAGCCCGACAGGGTTCCTACGAGCAGTACTTC.

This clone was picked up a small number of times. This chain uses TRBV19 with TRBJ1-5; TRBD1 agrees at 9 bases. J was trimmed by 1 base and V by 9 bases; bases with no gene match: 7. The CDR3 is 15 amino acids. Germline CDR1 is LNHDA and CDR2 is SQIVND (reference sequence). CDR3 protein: CASTYGQGSNQPQHF. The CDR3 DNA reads TGTGCCAGCACCTACGGACAGGGGAGCAATCAGCCCCAGCATTTT.

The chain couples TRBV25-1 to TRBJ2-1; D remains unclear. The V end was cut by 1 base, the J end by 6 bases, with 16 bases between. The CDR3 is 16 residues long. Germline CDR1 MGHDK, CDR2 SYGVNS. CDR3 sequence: CASSELAGSTTNEQFF. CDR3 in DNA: TGTGCCAGCAGTGAATTGGCCGGGTCTACGACCAATGAGCAGTTCTTC.

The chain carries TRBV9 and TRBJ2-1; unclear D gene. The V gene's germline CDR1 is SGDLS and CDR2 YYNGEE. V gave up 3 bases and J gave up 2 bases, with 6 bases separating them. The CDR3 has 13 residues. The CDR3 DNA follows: TGTGCCAGCAGCGAGTCAGCCTACAATGAGCAGTTCTTC. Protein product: CASSESAYNEQFF. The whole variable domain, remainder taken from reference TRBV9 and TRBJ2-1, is DSGVTQTPKHLITATGQRVTLRCSPRSGDLSVYWYQQSLDQGLQFLIQYYNGEERAKGNILERFSAQQFPDLHSELNLSSLELGDSALYFCASSESAYNEQFFGPGTRLTVL.

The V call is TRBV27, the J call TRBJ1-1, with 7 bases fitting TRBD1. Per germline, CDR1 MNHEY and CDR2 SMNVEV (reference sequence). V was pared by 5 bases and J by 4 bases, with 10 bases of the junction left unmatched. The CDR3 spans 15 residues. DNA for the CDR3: TGTGCCAGCAGTCCTATTGACAGGGATCTCACTGAAGCTTTCTTT. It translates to CASSPIDRDLTEAFF.